Listed below are T cell receptor beta chains from one sample, sequenced in a study of cytomegalovirus exposure and HLA in healthy donors. Measured with immunoSEQ multiplex PCR; TCRdb has only the in-frame clones, and not every one. This sample's clone table lists about 210,000 clones. The sample consisted of PBMCs. The receptor set was obtained from a woman aged 25 to 45 in good health and CMV-seropositive. CDR3s include the opening cysteine and the closing phenylalanine or tryptophan. Fields, in order: J gene, CDR3 length, V gene, D gene, CDR3 DNA, CDR3 protein. A D gene is named only where the DNA matches it firmly.

>TRBJ2-1|16|TRBV30|.
TGTGCCTGGAGTAACGGACTTCAGATCTCCTACAATGAGCAGTTCTTC
CAWSNGLQISYNEQFF
>TRBJ1-4|15|TRBV7-9|TRBD1
TGTGCCAGCAGCTTAGCGGGACAGCTCGATGAAAAACTGTTTTTT
CASSLAGQLDEKLFF
>TRBJ2-2|15|TRBV6-5|TRBD2
TGTGCCAGCAGTTATTCAGCGGGAGTGTCCGGGGAGCTGTTTTTT
CASSYSAGVSGELFF
>TRBJ2-7|16|TRBV4-1|TRBD2
TGCGCCAGCAGCCACCGGACTAGCGGTAACTCCTACGAGCAGTACTTC
CASSHRTSGNSYEQYF
>TRBJ1-6|16|TRBV11-2|.
TGTGCCAGCAGCTCCCGTGGGGGAGGGGATAATTCACCCCTCCACTTT
CASSSRGGGDNSPLHF
>TRBJ1-5|13|TRBV21-1|.
TGTGCCAGCAGCAAAACGGGGTCTCAGCCCCAGCATTTT
CASSKTGSQPQHF
>TRBJ2-3|13|TRBV6-5|.
TGTGCCAGCAACGAAGGGGGGCGGGGGATGCAGTATTTT
CASNEGGRGMQYF
>TRBJ1-4|14|TRBV6-1|.
TGTGCCGAAGGGGAGGGCGATGACTATGAAAAACTGTTTTTT
CAEGEGDDYEKLFF
>TRBJ2-1|16|TRBV7-9|.
TGTGCCAGCAGCCCAGGGCTTGGCTACTCCTACAATGAGCAGTTCTTC
CASSPGLGYSYNEQFF
>TRBJ2-5|12|TRBV25-1|.
TGTGCCAGCAGCGCCTCCGGTCGGACCCAGTACTTC
CASSASGRTQYF
>TRBJ2-7|13|TRBV6-1|.
TGTGCCAGCAGTGAGCGGGACTCCTACGAGCAGTACTTC
CASSERDSYEQYF
>TRBJ1-6|16|TRBV15|TRBD1
TGTGCCACCAGCAGAACCGGGACAGAGTATAATTCACCCCTCCACTTT
CATSRTGTEYNSPLHF
>TRBJ1-1|12|TRBV5-5|.
TGTGCCAGCAGCTTGGCCGGGATGGGGGCTTTCTTT
CASSLAGMGAFF
>TRBJ2-1|18|TRBV7-8|TRBD2
TGTGCCAGCAGCTTGGGTAGCCTACTAGCGGGGTCCTACAATGAGCAGTTCTTC
CASSLGSLLAGSYNEQFF
>TRBJ1-4|17|TRBV12-2|.
TGTGCAAGTCGCTTAGCCCGGGGGGCATATCCATATGAAAAACTGTTTTTT
CASRLARGAYPYEKLFF
>TRBJ2-5|18|TRBV4-1|TRBD2
TGCGCCAGCAGCCCGGGCCGGACTAGCGGGGGGGCCTGGGAGACCCAGTACTTC
CASSPGRTSGGAWETQYF
>TRBJ2-7|13|TRBV23-1|TRBD1
TGCGCCAGCACCGGGACAGGTGGCTACGAGCAGTACTTC
CASTGTGGYEQYF
>TRBJ2-7|16|TRBV4-3|TRBD2
TGCGCCAGCAGCCAAGACTGGCGGGAGGGGGGCTACGAGCAGTACTTC
CASSQDWREGGYEQYF
>TRBJ2-3|16|TRBV11-2|.
TGTGCCAGCAGCACACGGACACAGCCTCGCACAGATACGCAGTATTTT
CASSTRTQPRTDTQYF
>TRBJ1-5|14|TRBV28|TRBD1
TGTGCCAGCAGTCCCCGGACAGGGCGGCAGCCCCAGCATTTT
CASSPRTGRQPQHF
>TRBJ2-3|16|TRBV19|TRBD2
TGTGCCAGTAGTATAGGACTAGCGGGAGGCACAGATACGCAGTATTTT
CASSIGLAGGTDTQYF
>TRBJ2-1|15|TRBV18|.
TGTGCCAGCTCACCACAGCGAAGCTCCTACAATGAGCAGTTCTTC
CASSPQRSSYNEQFF
>TRBJ1-1|14|TRBV5-5|.
TGTGCCAGCACCCTGCTAGGGGCGCGAACTGAAGCTTTCTTT
CASTLLGARTEAFF
>TRBJ1-2|13|TRBV28|.
TGTGCCAGCAGCGCGCCCCTAGACTATGGCTACACCTTC
CASSAPLDYGYTF
>TRBJ2-3|15|TRBV5-1|TRBD1
TGCGCCAGCAGCTTTAACAGGGGGTTCACAGATACGCAGTATTTT
CASSFNRGFTDTQYF
>TRBJ1-5|15|TRBV19|.
TGTGCCAGTAGTTCTGGACAGTATAGCAATCAGCCCCAGCATTTT
CASSSGQYSNQPQHF
>TRBJ2-7|14|TRBV9|TRBD2
TGTGCCAGCAGCGCGGGGGGGCAGAAAGGCGAGCAGTACTTC
CASSAGGQKGEQYF
>TRBJ1-4|14|TRBV19|TRBD1
TGTGCCAGTAGTGTCATGGGACAGATCGAAAAACTGTTTTTT
CASSVMGQIEKLFF
>TRBJ2-7|18|TRBV11-2|TRBD1
TGTGCCAGCAGCCTACGGTCTTCACAGGGGCCCCCCTCCTACGAGCAGTACTTC
CASSLRSSQGPPSYEQYF
>TRBJ1-2|14|TRBV6-5|TRBD1
TGTGCCAGCAGCTCCGGGACAGAAGACTATGGCTACACCTTC
CASSSGTEDYGYTF
>TRBJ1-2|15|TRBV10-3|TRBD1
TGTGCCATCAGTGAGGCAGGGGCAGGGGGCTTTGGCTACACCTTC
CAISEAGAGGFGYTF
>TRBJ1-4|12|TRBV29-1|.
TGCAGCGTAACGGAGGCTAATGAAAAACTGTTTTTT
CSVTEANEKLFF
>TRBJ1-2|12|TRBV6-5|.
TGTGCCAGCAGTGGGGTAGGGGCAAGCTACACCTTC
CASSGVGASYTF
>TRBJ2-6|17|TRBV19|.
TGTGCCAGTAGTCCGGGACAAGGAATATTTGGGGCCAACGTCCTGACTTTC
CASSPGQGIFGANVLTF
>TRBJ2-7|12|TRBV2|TRBD2
TGTGCCAGCAGCCCCGAGCGGGGGGAGCAGTACTTC
CASSPERGEQYF
>TRBJ1-1|14|TRBV5-1|.
TGCGCCAGCAGCTTGTTTCAGATGAACACTGAAGCTTTCTTT
CASSLFQMNTEAFF
>TRBJ2-2|14|TRBV18|.
TGTGCCAGCTCACGAGGAGGAACTACCGGGGAGCTGTTTTTT
CASSRGGTTGELFF
>TRBJ2-6|17|TRBV5-4|TRBD1
TGTGCCAGCAGCTCCGGGACAGGGGGATCTGGGGCCAACGTCCTGACTTTC
CASSSGTGGSGANVLTF
>TRBJ2-7|13|TRBV27|.
TGTGCCAGCAGTTTCCGGGATTCCAACGAGCAGTACTTC
CASSFRDSNEQYF
>TRBJ2-3|13|TRBV7-2|TRBD2
TGTGCCAGCACCCACGGGGGGGGGAATACGCAGTATTTT
CASTHGGGNTQYF
>TRBJ2-2|16|TRBV27|.
TGTGCCAGCACCTCCTTACTCGGACAGAACACCGGGGAGCTGTTTTTT
CASTSLLGQNTGELFF
>TRBJ2-3|13|TRBV7-8|.
TGTGCCAGCAGTCCGGTTGGCACAGATACGCAGTATTTT
CASSPVGTDTQYF